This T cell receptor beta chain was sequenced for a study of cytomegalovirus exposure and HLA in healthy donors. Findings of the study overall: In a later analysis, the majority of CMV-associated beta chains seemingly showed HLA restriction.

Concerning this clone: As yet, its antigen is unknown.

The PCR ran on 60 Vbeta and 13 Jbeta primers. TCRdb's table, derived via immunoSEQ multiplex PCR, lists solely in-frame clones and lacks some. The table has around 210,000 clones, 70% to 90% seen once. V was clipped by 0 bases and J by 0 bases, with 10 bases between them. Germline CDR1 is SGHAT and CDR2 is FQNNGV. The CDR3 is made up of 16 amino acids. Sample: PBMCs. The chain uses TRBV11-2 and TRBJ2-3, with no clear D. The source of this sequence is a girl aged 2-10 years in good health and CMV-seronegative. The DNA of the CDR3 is TGTGCCAGCAGCTTAGATCTGGTCACTAGCACAGATACGCAGTATTTT. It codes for CASSLDLVTSTDTQYF.